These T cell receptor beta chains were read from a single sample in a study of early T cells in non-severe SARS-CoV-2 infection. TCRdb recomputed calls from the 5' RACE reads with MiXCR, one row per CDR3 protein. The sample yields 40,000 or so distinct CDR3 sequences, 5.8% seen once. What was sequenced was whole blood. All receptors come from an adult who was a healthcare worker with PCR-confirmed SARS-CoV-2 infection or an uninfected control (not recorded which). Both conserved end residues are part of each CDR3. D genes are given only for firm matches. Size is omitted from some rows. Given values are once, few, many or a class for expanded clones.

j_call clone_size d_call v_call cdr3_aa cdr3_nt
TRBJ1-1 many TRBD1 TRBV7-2 CASRTTGGTNTEAFF TGTGCCAGCAGAACTACAGGGGGCACGAACACTGAAGCTTTCTTT
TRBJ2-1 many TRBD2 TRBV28 CASTARSGSYEQFF TGTGCCAGCACCGCTCGGAGCGGGAGCTATGAGCAGTTCTTC
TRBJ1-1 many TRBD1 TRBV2 CASSGPGGTRTEAFF TGTGCCAGCAGTGGGCCAGGGGGCACGAGGACTGAAGCTTTCTTT
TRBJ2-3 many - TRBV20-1 CSASVSLAGTDTQYF TGCAGTGCTAGTGTTTCGCTAGCAGGTACAGATACGCAGTATTTT
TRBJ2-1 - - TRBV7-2 CASSPGWLAGTTYNEQFF TGTGCCAGCAGCCCCGGGTGGCTGGCGGGAACCACCTACAATGAGCAGTTCTTC
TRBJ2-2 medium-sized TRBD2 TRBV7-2 CASSPQRDRPGELFF TGTGCCAGCAGCCCCCAGCGGGATCGGCCCGGGGAGCTGTTTTTT
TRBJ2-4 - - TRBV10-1 CASSEGGPKNIQYF TGCGCCAGCAGTGAGGGGGGGCCCAAAAACATTCAGTACTTC
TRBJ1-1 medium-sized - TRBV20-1 CSARGSSRTEAFF TGCAGTGCTAGAGGATCTTCCCGAACTGAAGCTTTCTTT
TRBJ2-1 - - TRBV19 CASRKTGFLYNEQFF TGTGCCAGTAGGAAGACAGGATTCCTATACAATGAGCAGTTCTTC
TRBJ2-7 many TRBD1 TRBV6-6 CASSYSTGGLSYEQYF TGTGCCAGCAGTTACTCGACAGGGGGCCTATCCTACGAGCAGTACTTC
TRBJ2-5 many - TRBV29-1 CSVQEPQETQYF TGCAGCGTTCAAGAGCCCCAAGAGACCCAGTACTTC